Listed here is a single TCR beta chain. Its antigen remains undetermined. Base qualities are not recorded, but no much larger clone differs from it by a single base. Libraries were made using RT-PCR. Sequencer: NextSeq 550. TCRdb took the public reads, trimmed them with fastp at Q25, ran MiXCR for clone calling and kept in-frame beta chains. Identical CDR3 proteins give one entry, which carries the most common genes and DNA. This sample is represented by fewer than 75,000 distinct CDR3 sequences; roughly 14% of them were singletons. The ten largest clones take up about a third of the sample. Trimming costs V 3 bases and J 0 bases, and their ends lie 12 bases apart. From the cysteine up to the phenylalanine, the CDR3 has a length of 16 residues. The kept DNA is CDR3 alone, 48 bases in frame from the first base. These data belong to a study of patients and donors after allogeneic stem cell transplantation (dated by TCRdb to 2018 to 2020).

This sequence originates from a human donor who was either an allogeneic HSCT recipient or a stem cell or donor lymphocyte infusion donor (not recorded which). It is not recorded whose cells these are; they may come from a transplant donor. Sequences were obtained from blood, either unsorted or a sorted T cell fraction (not recorded which). The rearrangement joined TRBV12-3 or TRBV12-4 to TRBJ2-1; TRBD2 is possibly the D segment (6 matching bases). The DNA sequence is TGTGCCAGCAGTTTCCGGAGGGCTTTCTCCTACAATGAGCAGTTCTTC. Translated, it gives CASSFRRAFSYNEQFF.